This TCR beta chain was captured by sequencing in a study of T cell clonality in common variable immunodeficiency (dated by TCRdb to the mid-2010s). Most of the CVID patients and most of the healthy controls were of Caucasian heritage. From each donor, about 5 to 8.5 ml of heparinized peripheral whole blood was collected. Genomic DNA from adults with common variable immune deficiency (CVID) and from healthy adult controls was used for sequencing of TCRbeta CDR3 repertoires. A total of around 22 healthy adult volunteers (approximately 12 female and approximately 10 male; age range about 20 to 70 years, mean age around 35) were included in the control group. Diluted blood was density-centrifuged over Hypaque 1077 or Ficoll-Paque to isolate peripheral blood mononuclear cells. Genomic DNA was extracted from unsorted mononuclear cells by Qiagen column purification or by a centrifugation-based method.

Equivalent amounts of genomic DNA from CVID and control samples were used as sequencing input. For every sample, a 60 bp segment covering the rearranged TCRbeta CDR3 region was amplified and then sequenced. TCRbeta amplification used the immunoSEQ assay, a bias-corrected multiplex PCR with high-throughput sequencing. The original methods were these. Every unique nucleotide sequence was considered a clone and was annotated with V, D and J genes, copy number and frequency. Sequences were labeled productive if in frame, and non-productive if out of frame or containing stop codons. As previously described, Shannon's entropy was used to calculate clonality. The predicted amino acid sequences of productive clones were used to derive mean CDR3 Kyte-Doolittle hydropathy. Scaled V gene usage was hierarchically clustered using Manhattan distance and complete linkage with the R hclust function. Sharing of clones by CDR3 amino acid sequence was evaluated through resampling of 12 repertoires per group over 100 rounds. The repertoires were searched for 55 to 75 published EBV-specific TCRbeta sequences and some 250 published CMV-specific TCRbeta sequences. After a couple of CVID samples that produced fewer than 10,000 sequences were dropped from the analysis, 35 to 50 CVID repertoires remained. TCRdb took this table from immuneACCESS and kept in-frame rearrangements with V and J called. Such tables lack part of the clones; where checked against another copy, unresolved V genes explain under half of the gap, and the rest is unexplained. V and J calls and clone size follow that table, whereas D and trimming were derived from the DNA. This sample includes fewer than 55,000 clones, and none of them was observed just once. Together, the top ten hold approximately 2.2% of the sample.

The table lists this clone with many counts. This receptor's antigen is unknown. From the germline J gene comes the end of the CDR3, since the read stops 3 residues before it. What the work shows at the level of the full study, not this receptor alone: TCRbeta clonality was higher in CVID subjects than in healthy controls (t-test p = 0.018), and the increase was most characteristic of about a third of subjects. Healthy controls shared more TCRbeta clones with each other than CVID subjects shared among themselves (p < 0.0001). Although equal DNA input was used, an average of approximately 82,000 unique sequences per sample was obtained for controls, compared with some 30,000 for CVID samples. Differences among patients in the CVID cohort limited the correlations between repertoire features and clinical complications. CVID TCRbeta sequences reportedly showed fewer deletions and N-nucleotide insertions and lacked highly modified clones with 13 or more V deletions. According to the authors, finding the cause of the higher clonality in CVID would require sequencing the repertoires of T cell subpopulations.

From the cysteine through the phenylalanine, the CDR3 covers 18 amino acids. The DNA covers only part of the CDR3, 45 bases in frame from base 1. From V the trimming removes 4 bases and from J it removes 1 base, while the gene matches leave 11 bases of the junction unaccounted for. CDR1 and CDR2 are drawn from the germline V gene: SGHRS, YFSETQ. The source of this sequence is a person aged 18 to 75 in good health. The receptor chain draws on TRBV5-1 and TRBJ2-1; 10 central nucleotides agree with TRBD2. The sequenced sample consisted of peripheral blood mononuclear cells. CDR3 protein: CASSPALLAGVSYNEQFF. The sequenced CDR3 bases are TGCGCCAGCAGCCCAGCCCTCCTAGCGGGGGTTTCCTACAATGAG.